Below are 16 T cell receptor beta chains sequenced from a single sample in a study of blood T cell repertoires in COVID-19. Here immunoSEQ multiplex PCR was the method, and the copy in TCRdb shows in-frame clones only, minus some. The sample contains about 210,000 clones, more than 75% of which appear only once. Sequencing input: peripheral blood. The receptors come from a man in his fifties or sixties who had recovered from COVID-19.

The CDR3: CASSLEDRGKKFF. The CDR3, as DNA: TGTGCCAGCAGCTTAGAAGACAGGGGTAAAAAGTTCTTC. V usage is TRBV11-2 and J usage is TRBJ2-1, with 8 bases that match TRBD1. The CDR3 extends over 13 amino acids. Germline V gives CDR1 SGHAT, CDR2 FQNNGV. After removal of 0 bases from V and 14 bases from J, the junction contained 6 bases not matched to a gene.

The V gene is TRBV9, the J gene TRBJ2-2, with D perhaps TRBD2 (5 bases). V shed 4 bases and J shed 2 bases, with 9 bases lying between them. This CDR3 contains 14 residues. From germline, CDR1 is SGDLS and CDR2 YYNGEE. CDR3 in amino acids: CASSPRTNTGELFF. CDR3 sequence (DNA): TGTGCCAGCAGCCCTCGGACTAACACCGGGGAGCTGTTTTTT. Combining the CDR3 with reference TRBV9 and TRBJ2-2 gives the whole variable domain DSGVTQTPKHLITATGQRVTLRCSPRSGDLSVYWYQQSLDQGLQFLIQYYNGEERAKGNILERFSAQQFPDLHSELNLSSLELGDSALYFCASSPRTNTGELFFGEGSRLTVL.

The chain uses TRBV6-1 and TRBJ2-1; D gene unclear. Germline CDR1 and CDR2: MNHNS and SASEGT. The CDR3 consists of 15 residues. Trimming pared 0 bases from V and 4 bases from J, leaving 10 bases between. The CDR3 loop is CASSEALFRYNEQFF. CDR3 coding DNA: TGTGCCAGCAGTGAAGCGCTATTTAGATACAATGAGCAGTTCTTC.

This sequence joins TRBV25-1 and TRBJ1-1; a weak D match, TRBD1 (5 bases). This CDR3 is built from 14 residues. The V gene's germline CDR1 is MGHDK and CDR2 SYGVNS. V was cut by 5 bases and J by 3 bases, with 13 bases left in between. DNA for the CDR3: TGTGCCAGCAGTCCCCTAGGGGCTGACACTGAAGCTTTCTTT. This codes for CASSPLGADTEAFF.

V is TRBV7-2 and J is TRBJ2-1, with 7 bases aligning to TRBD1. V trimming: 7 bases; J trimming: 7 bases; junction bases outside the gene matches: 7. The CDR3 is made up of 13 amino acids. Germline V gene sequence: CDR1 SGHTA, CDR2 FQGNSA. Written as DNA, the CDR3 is TGTGCCAGCACCCGGGGACAGCGGAATGAGCAGTTCTTC. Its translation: CASTRGQRNEQFF.

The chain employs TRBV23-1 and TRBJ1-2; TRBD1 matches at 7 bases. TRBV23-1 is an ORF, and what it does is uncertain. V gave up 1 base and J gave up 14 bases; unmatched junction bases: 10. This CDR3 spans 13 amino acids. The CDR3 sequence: CASSQLAGGLGTF. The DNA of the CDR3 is TGCGCCAGCAGTCAATTGGCAGGGGGTTTGGGAACCTTC.

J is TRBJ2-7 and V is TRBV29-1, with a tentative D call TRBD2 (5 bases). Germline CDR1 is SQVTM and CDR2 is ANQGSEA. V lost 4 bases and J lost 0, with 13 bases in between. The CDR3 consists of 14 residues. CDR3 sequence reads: CSVGISGNSYEQYF. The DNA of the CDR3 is TGCAGCGTTGGGATATCGGGGAACTCCTACGAGCAGTACTTC.

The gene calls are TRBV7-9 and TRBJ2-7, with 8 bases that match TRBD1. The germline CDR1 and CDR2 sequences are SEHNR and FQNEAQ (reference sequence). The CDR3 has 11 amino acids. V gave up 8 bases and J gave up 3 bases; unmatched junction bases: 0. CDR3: CASGQGYEQYF. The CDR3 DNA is TGTGCCAGCGGACAGGGCTACGAGCAGTACTTC.

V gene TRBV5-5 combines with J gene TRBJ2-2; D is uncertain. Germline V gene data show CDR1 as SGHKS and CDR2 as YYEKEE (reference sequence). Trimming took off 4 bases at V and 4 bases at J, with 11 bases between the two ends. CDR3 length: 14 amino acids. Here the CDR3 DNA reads TGTGCCAGCAGCCTCCCCTCGTTCACCGGGGAGCTGTTTTTT. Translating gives CASSLPSFTGELFF.

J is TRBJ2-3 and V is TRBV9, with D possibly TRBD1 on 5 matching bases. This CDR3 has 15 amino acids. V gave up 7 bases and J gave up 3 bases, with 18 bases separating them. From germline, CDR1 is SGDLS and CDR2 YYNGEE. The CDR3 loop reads CASGLAVGRTDTQYF. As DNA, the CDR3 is TGTGCCAGCGGCCTGGCGGTGGGGCGGACAGATACGCAGTATTTT.

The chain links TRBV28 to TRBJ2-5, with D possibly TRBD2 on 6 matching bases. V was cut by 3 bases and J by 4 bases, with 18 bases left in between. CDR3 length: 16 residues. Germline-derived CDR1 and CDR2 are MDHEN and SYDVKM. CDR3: CASSLSPGVGGETQYF. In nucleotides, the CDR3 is TGTGCCAGCAGTTTGTCCCCGGGAGTCGGGGGAGAGACCCAGTACTTC.

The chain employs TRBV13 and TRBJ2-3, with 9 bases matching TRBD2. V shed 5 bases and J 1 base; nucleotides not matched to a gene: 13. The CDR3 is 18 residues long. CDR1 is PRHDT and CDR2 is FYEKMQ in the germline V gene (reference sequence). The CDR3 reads CASSPGTSSVAGTDTQYF. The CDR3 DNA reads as TGTGCCAGCAGCCCCGGGACTAGCTCTGTTGCTGGCACAGATACGCAGTATTTT.

DNA for the CDR3: TGTGCCTGGACCGGACAGCTTAGCAATCAGCCCCAGCATTTT. Residues: CAWTGQLSNQPQHF. J is TRBJ1-5 and V is TRBV30; D possibly corresponds to TRBD1 (6 bases). The CDR3 totals 14 residues. Between the trimmed V and J ends, which lost 4 bases and 0 bases, there was a span of 10 bases. The germline V gene encodes CDR1 GTSNPN and CDR2 SVGIG (reference sequence).

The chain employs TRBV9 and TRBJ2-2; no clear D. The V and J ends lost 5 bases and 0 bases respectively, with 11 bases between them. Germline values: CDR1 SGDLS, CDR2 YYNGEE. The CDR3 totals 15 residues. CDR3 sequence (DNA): TGTGCCAGCAGTCCCAGGAACCCGAACACCGGGGAGCTGTTTTTT. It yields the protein CASSPRNPNTGELFF.

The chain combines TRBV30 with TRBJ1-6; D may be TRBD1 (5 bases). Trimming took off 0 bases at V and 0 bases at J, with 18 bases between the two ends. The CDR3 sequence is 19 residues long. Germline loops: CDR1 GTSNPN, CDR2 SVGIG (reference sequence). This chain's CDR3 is CAWSVGLVGGSSYNSPLHF. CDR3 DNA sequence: TGTGCCTGGAGTGTGGGTTTGGTCGGGGGGAGCTCCTATAATTCACCCCTCCACTTT.

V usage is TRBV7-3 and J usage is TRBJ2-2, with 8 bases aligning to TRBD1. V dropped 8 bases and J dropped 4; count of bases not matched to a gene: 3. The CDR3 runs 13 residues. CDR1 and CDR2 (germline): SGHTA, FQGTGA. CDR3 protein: CASQGQATGELFF. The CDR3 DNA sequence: TGTGCCAGCCAGGGACAGGCCACCGGGGAGCTGTTTTTT.